This TCR beta chain was captured by sequencing in a study of blood T cell repertoires in COVID-19. The overall study: In each case, the material was cDNA or gDNA derived from T cells, B-cell-depleted T cells, or PBMCs.

The CDR3 has 12 amino acids. Clones were read by immunoSEQ multiplex PCR, and TCRdb kept only the in-frame ones, dropping some. The sample consists of around 400,000 clones, 87% of them appearing once. This clone occurred once. The V call is TRBV21-1, the J call TRBJ1-1; the table names TRBD1, a call not compared with the DNA. TRBV21-1 is listed as a pseudogene. The source is a woman in her twenties or thirties with COVID-19, enrolled during active disease. Specimen: peripheral blood. As DNA, the CDR3 is TGTGCCAGCAGGCCCAGGAACACTGAAGCTTTCTTT. It encodes CASRPRNTEAFF.